Below, one TCR beta chain is given with its context. The target antigen is unknown. Germline V gene lookup returns CDR1 SGHTA and CDR2 FQGTGA. There are 15 residues in the CDR3. V lost 5 bases, J lost 2 bases, and 12 bases lay in between. The data were obtained in a study of cytomegalovirus exposure and HLA in healthy donors. Study information: There were over 350 genotyped donors. Of these, roughly 84% fell in the genetic ancestry cluster associated with self-reported Caucasian donors. The study, taken as a whole, reports: The records held CMV serostatus as the only immune exposure information. A prior analysis recorded that most TCR beta V segments were productive about 90% or about 30% of the time. Researchers left out some V segments, among them TRBV6-2 and TRBV6-3, as indistinguishable.

PCR involved 60 Vbeta and 13 Jbeta primers. Assay used: immunoSEQ multiplex PCR; TCRdb lists only in-frame clones, some missing. Of roughly 140,000 clones listed, around 9.6% are singletons. Sequencing was carried out using PBMCs. The rearrangement links TRBV7-3 to TRBJ2-2; D remains ambiguous. The receptor was isolated from a male donor in good health and CMV-seronegative. In DNA form, the CDR3 reads TGTGCCAGCAGCCCGTCGTCTAGTAACACCGGGGAGCTGTTTTTT. This sequence encodes CASSPSSSNTGELFF.